The source of this T cell receptor (beta chain) is a study of siplizumab effects on memory and regulatory T cells. The table came from immunoSEQ multiplex PCR; TCRdb's copy has only in-frame clones and leaves some out. The sample lists roughly 75,000 clones, approximately 93% occurring once. V was shortened by 3 bases and J by 8 bases, with 11 bases between the two germline ends. CDR1 and CDR2 (germline): SEHNR, FQNEAQ (reference sequence). The CDR3 consists of 13 residues. The rearrangement joins TRBV7-9 to TRBJ2-1; the D is unclear. Sequencing input: CD8+ T cells sorted from blood. The source of this sequence is a human donor in good health. In DNA form, the CDR3 reads TGTGCCAGCAGCTTGGGCCCCGGCGATGAGCAGTTCTTC. As protein: CASSLGPGDEQFF.